Listed below are T cell receptor beta chains from one sample, sequenced in a study of shared clonotypes between healthy human individuals. Data came from immunoSEQ multiplex PCR; TCRdb stores just in-frame clones and leaves some out. This repertoire shows about 1,800,000 clones, just under 95% found once; its top ten account for 1% to 1.5%. Material for sequencing was naive CD8+ T cells sorted from blood. These receptors were collected from a young man in good health. Both conserved end residues are part of each CDR3. Each record gives: clone size, V gene, D gene, J gene, CDR3 protein, CDR3 DNA. The D gene is left open where the match is weak. Clone size is stated in some rows and not others, as once, few, many or a class when expanded.

>.|TRBV18|.|TRBJ1-2
CASSPPVEGNYGYTF
TGTGCCAGCTCACCACCGGTGGAGGGGAACTATGGCTACACCTTC
>.|TRBV27|.|TRBJ2-7
CASSLTRSSYEQYF
TGTGCCAGCAGTCTGACCAGGAGCTCCTACGAGCAGTACTTC
>.|TRBV27|TRBD1|TRBJ2-1
CASGRTGGTNEQFF
TGTGCCAGCGGAAGGACAGGGGGGACCAATGAGCAGTTCTTC
>.|TRBV2|.|TRBJ2-7
CASSERFYEQYF
TGTGCCAGCAGTGAACGTTTCTACGAGCAGTACTTC
>.|TRBV11-2|.|TRBJ2-3
CASSLPPDWGAGTDTQYF
TGTGCCAGCAGCTTACCCCCAGATTGGGGGGCAGGCACAGATACGCAGTATTTT
>.|TRBV2|TRBD1|TRBJ1-2
CASSEMGQGSWGYTF
TGTGCCAGCAGTGAAATGGGACAGGGTTCTTGGGGCTACACCTTC
>.|TRBV7-2|TRBD1|TRBJ2-1
CASSKTRGPYNEQFF
TGTGCCAGCAGCAAGACCAGGGGGCCCTACAATGAGCAGTTCTTC
>.|TRBV5-1|TRBD1|TRBJ2-7
CASSSGQYYEQYF
TGCGCCAGCAGCTCGGGACAGTACTACGAGCAGTACTTC
>.|TRBV4-3|.|TRBJ2-7
CASSQDKTAGREQYF
TGCGCCAGCAGCCAAGATAAAACCGCCGGGCGCGAGCAGTACTTC
>.|TRBV5-8|TRBD2|TRBJ2-5
CASLSLAGVSVETQYF
TGTGCCAGCTTGAGCCTAGCGGGAGTATCGGTGGAGACCCAGTACTTC
>.|TRBV27|TRBD1|TRBJ2-4
CARPYRTGGIQAKNIQYF
TGTGCCAGGCCATACCGGACAGGGGGCATTCAGGCCAAAAACATTCAGTACTTC
>.|TRBV6-5|.|TRBJ2-7
CASSYSGQTYEQYF
TGTGCCAGCAGTTACTCGGGACAAACCTACGAGCAGTACTTC
>.|TRBV30|.|TRBJ2-5
CAWSVLGALETQYF
TGTGCCTGGAGTGTACTGGGGGCCCTGGAGACCCAGTACTTC
>.|TRBV7-9|.|TRBJ1-2
CASSLYDRLGF
TGTGCCAGCAGCTTATACGACCGCCTGGGCTTC
>.|TRBV30|.|TRBJ2-7
CAWSDGSSYEQYF
TGTGCCTGGAGTGACGGCAGTTCCTACGAGCAGTACTTC
>.|TRBV5-6|.|TRBJ2-7
CASSSERTGIEQYF
TGTGCCAGCAGCTCCGAACGTACAGGGATCGAGCAGTACTTC
>.|TRBV5-4|.|TRBJ1-2
CASSSLAGNYGYTF
TGTGCCAGCAGCTCGCTGGCCGGGAACTATGGCTACACCTTC
>once|TRBV4-1|.|TRBJ1-1
CASSHGTFMNTEAFF
TGCGCCAGCAGCCATGGGACTTTCATGAACACTGAAGCTTTCTTT
>.|TRBV5-1|.|TRBJ2-7
CASSLGGDYEQYF
TGCGCCAGCAGCTTGGGAGGGGATTACGAGCAGTACTTC
>.|TRBV6-5|.|TRBJ1-5
CASSYMGQPQHF
TGTGCCAGCAGTTACATGGGGCAGCCCCAGCATTTT
>.|TRBV4-3|.|TRBJ2-5
CASSQGEGGVETQYF
TGCGCCAGCAGCCAGGGCGAGGGAGGTGTAGAGACCCAGTACTTC
>.|TRBV5-1|TRBD1|TRBJ2-7
CASSLGTGVDYEQYF
TGCGCCAGCAGCTTAGGGACAGGGGTTGACTACGAGCAGTACTTC
>.|TRBV6-6|TRBD1|TRBJ2-7
CASSPLTGTYEQYF
TGTGCCAGCAGTCCGCTGACAGGGACCTACGAGCAGTACTTC